The present T cell receptor beta chain was sequenced within a study of T cells in Graves' hyperthyroidism and ophthalmopathy. Study outcomes and limitations: Among thyroid clonotypes expanded above 0.001, most also appeared in blood.

As concerns this clonotype: Its cognate antigen is unknown.

V lost 4 bases and J lost 2; bases outside the gene matches: 13. Germline V lookup: CDR1 DFQATT, CDR2 SNEGSKA (reference sequence). The CDR3 consists of 16 residues. Hyperthyroidism patients were newly diagnosed, had disease duration under 2 months, and were aged 18 to 65 years. Uncontrolled infection, other autoimmune disease, pregnancy or lactation led to exclusion. It was RNA transcripts that yielded the amplified TCR beta CDR3 regions. The HTBI primer set was used in a first-round RT-PCR of the TCR CDR3. MiXCR was run by TCRdb on the multiplex PCR reads, yielding one entry per CDR3 protein. Here the sample spans approximately 560,000 distinct CDR3 sequences, about half being singletons.

The receptor was isolated from a young woman with Graves' hyperthyroidism. This sequence joins TRBV20-1 and TRBJ2-7, with 8 bases lining up with TRBD2. Specimen: peripheral blood or thyroid tissue (not recorded which). The DNA of the CDR3 is TGCAGTGCTACAACCTCGGGAGTAGCGGGAACCTACGAGCAGTACTTC. This codes for CSATTSGVAGTYEQYF.